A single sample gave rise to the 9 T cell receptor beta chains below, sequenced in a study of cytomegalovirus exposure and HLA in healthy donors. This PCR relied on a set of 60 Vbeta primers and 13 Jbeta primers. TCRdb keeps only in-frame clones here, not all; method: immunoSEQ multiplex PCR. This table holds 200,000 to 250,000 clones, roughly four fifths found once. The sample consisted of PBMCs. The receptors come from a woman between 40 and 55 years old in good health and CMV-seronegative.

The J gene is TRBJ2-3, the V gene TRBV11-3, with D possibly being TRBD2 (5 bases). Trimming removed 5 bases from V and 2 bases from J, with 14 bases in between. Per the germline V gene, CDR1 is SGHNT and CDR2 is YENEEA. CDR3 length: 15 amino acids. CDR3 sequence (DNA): TGTGCCAGCAGCCGAAGCGGCGCTTCCACAGATACGCAGTATTTT. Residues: CASSRSGASTDTQYF.

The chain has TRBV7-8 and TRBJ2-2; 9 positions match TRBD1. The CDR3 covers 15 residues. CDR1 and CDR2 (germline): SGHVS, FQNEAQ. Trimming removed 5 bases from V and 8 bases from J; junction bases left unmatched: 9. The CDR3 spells CASSTHSGTGGELFF. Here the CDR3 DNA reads TGTGCCAGCAGCACGCACTCCGGGACAGGGGGGGAGCTGTTTTTT.

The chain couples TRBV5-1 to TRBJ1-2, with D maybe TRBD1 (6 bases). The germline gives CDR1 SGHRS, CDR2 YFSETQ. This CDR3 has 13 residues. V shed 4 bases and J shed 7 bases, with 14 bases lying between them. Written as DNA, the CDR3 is TGCGCCAGCAGCACAAAGACAGGAATTGGCTACACCTTC. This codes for CASSTKTGIGYTF.

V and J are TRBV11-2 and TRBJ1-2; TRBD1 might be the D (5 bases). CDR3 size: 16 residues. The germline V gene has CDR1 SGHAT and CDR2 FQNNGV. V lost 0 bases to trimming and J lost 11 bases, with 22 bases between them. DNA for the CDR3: TGTGCCAGCAGCTTAGATGGCTCGGCAGGGCCTATGGGGTACACCTTC. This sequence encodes CASSLDGSAGPMGYTF.

CDR3 residues: CASSLNNREQYF. As DNA, the CDR3 is TGTGCCAGCAGCTTGAATAACAGAGAGCAGTACTTC. J is TRBJ2-7 and V is TRBV5-4; D ambiguous. The CDR3 runs to 12 residues. Germline lookup yields CDR1 SGHNT and CDR2 YYREEE (reference sequence). V lost 1 base, J lost 7 bases, and 9 bases lay in between.

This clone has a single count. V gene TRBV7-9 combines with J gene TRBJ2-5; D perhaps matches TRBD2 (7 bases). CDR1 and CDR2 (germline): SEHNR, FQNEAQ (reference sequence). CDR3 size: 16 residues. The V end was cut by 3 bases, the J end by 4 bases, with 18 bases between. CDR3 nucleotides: TGTGCCAGCAGCTTGGGGGGGGGCCTAAGGGCAGAGACCCAGTACTTC. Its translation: CASSLGGGLRAETQYF.

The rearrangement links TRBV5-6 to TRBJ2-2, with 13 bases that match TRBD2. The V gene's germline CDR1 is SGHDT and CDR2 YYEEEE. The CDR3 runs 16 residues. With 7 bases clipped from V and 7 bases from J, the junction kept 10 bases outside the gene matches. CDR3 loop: CASAYTSGGAVGELFF. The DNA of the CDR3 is TGTGCCAGCGCGTATACTAGCGGGGGGGCAGTCGGGGAGCTGTTTTTT.

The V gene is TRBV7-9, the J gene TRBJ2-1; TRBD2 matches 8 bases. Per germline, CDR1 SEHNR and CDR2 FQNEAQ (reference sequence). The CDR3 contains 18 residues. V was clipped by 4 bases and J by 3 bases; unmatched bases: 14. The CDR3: CASSSWVGSGDFYNEQFF. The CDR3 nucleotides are TGTGCCAGCAGCTCTTGGGTGGGTAGCGGGGACTTCTACAATGAGCAGTTCTTC.

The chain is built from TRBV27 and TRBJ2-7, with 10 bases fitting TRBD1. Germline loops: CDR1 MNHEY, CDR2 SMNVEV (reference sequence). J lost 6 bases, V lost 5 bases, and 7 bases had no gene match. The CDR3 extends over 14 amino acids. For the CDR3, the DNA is TGTGCCAGCAGTCCCGGGACAGGGGACTTCGAGCAGTACTTC. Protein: CASSPGTGDFEQYF.